The 30 T cell receptor beta chains reported below all come from one sample, sequenced in a study of shared clonotypes between healthy human individuals. Profiling relied on immunoSEQ multiplex PCR, and the TCRdb table lists in-frame clones only, not all of them. The sample holds under 2,500,000 clones, around 95% seen once. Sequenced material: naive CD4+ T cells sorted from blood. As for subset: CD45RA+ positively selected. The receptors were sampled from a man between 18 and 35 years old in good health.

The chain links TRBV18 to TRBJ1-4; 10 bases are a match to TRBD1. V lost 3 bases, J lost 3 bases, and 7 bases stayed unmatched. The CDR3 length is 17 residues. CDR1 and CDR2 (germline): KGHSH, LQKENI. Here the CDR3 DNA reads TGTGCCAGCTCACCTCCGACAGGGGGCATTTCTAATGAAAAACTGTTTTTT. Its translation: CASSPPTGGISNEKLFF.

The CDR3 sequence: CASSRPSGGRTGHEQYF. CDR3 bases: TGTGCCAGCAGCCGGCCCAGCGGGGGACGAACAGGCCACGAGCAGTACTTC. The J gene is TRBJ2-7, the V gene TRBV5-4; 8 bases align to TRBD2. V gave up 4 bases and J gave up 5 bases; unmatched junction bases: 17. This CDR3 spans 17 amino acids. Germline lookup yields CDR1 SGHNT and CDR2 YYREEE (reference sequence).

This sequence joins TRBV5-1 and TRBJ1-1; the match to TRBD1 covers 7 bases. This CDR3 has 14 residues. J was trimmed by 5 bases and V by 4 bases; bases with no gene match: 8. The germline V gene encodes CDR1 SGHRS and CDR2 YFSETQ. The CDR3 spells CASSRAGGETEAFF. DNA for the CDR3: TGCGCCAGCAGCAGAGCAGGGGGGGAGACTGAAGCTTTCTTT.

The chain links TRBV29-1 to TRBJ2-5; D is unresolved. CDR1 SQVTM and CDR2 ANQGSEA come from the germline V gene. V gave up 7 bases and J gave up 2 bases, with 11 bases separating them. The CDR3 spans 12 residues. For the CDR3, the DNA is TGCAGCGCCTCTCACGGACAAGAGACCCAGTACTTC. It yields the protein CSASHGQETQYF.

CDR3 amino acids: CASSLEFGIGLGYTF. The CDR3 bases are TGTGCCAGCAGCTTAGAATTTGGTATTGGGTTGGGCTACACCTTC. The chain couples TRBV7-9 to TRBJ1-2; D unclear. The CDR3 is 15 amino acids. V was shortened by 1 base and J by 8 bases, with 17 bases between the two germline ends. The V gene's germline CDR1 is SEHNR and CDR2 FQNEAQ (reference sequence).

The V and J genes are TRBV5-6 and TRBJ2-5; D might be TRBD1 or TRBD2, each matching 5 bases. The CDR3 runs 18 residues. CDR1 and CDR2 from the germline V gene are SGHDT and YYEEEE. Trimming took 4 bases from V and 0 from J, leaving 22 bases between them. The CDR3 coding sequence is TGTGCCAGCAGCCCCAGGCTGCGGGCAGGGAGCAACCAAGAGACCCAGTACTTC. Translation: CASSPRLRAGSNQETQYF.

The chain's CDR3 is CASSLSATNERGSNQPQHF. CDR3 nucleotides: TGTGCCAGCAGTTTATCAGCTACCAATGAAAGGGGGTCCAATCAGCCCCAGCATTTT. The chain recombines TRBV28 with TRBJ1-5; D might be TRBD1 (6 bases). Trimming took 1 base from V and 3 from J, leaving 22 bases between them. Germline CDR1 is MDHEN and CDR2 is SYDVKM. The CDR3 extends over 19 amino acids.

This clone was counted between two and nine times. The J gene is TRBJ1-2, the V gene TRBV28; D ambiguous. The CDR3 sequence is 11 residues long. Trimming left V 5 bases short and J 8 bases short, with 9 bases between. Per the germline V gene, CDR1 is MDHEN and CDR2 is SYDVKM. The CDR3 DNA sequence: TGTGCCAGCAGTATGGCCCAGGGCTACACCTTC. Amino acids: CASSMAQGYTF.

V usage is TRBV7-8 and J usage is TRBJ1-1; D not certain. The CDR3 is 14 amino acids. CDR1 is SGHVS, CDR2 FQNEAQ, per germline. V was pared by 2 bases and J by 4 bases, with 11 bases between. The CDR3 is CASSLKRVGTEAFF. DNA of the CDR3: TGTGCCAGCAGCTTAAAAAGGGTGGGCACTGAAGCTTTCTTT.

This clone occurred once. The chain links TRBV7-9 to TRBJ1-4, with TRBD1 identical over 8 bases. With V trimmed by 5 bases and J by 1 base, 9 bases remained unmatched. In germline, CDR1 is SEHNR, CDR2 FQNEAQ (reference sequence). This CDR3 spans 17 amino acids. The CDR3 DNA reads TGTGCCAGCAGCCAGGTGACAGGGGCCGGAACTAATGAAAAACTGTTTTTT. Encoded protein: CASSQVTGAGTNEKLFF.

The gene calls are TRBV29-1 and TRBJ2-3; possible D gene TRBD1, 6 bases. Germline-derived CDR1 and CDR2 are SQVTM and ANQGSEA. CDR3 length: 13 amino acids. V gave up 3 bases and J gave up 6 bases, with 13 bases separating them. The CDR3 loop reads CSVEAGTLDTQYF. The CDR3 DNA follows: TGCAGCGTTGAGGCTGGGACATTGGATACGCAGTATTTT.

The chain links TRBV6-6 to TRBJ2-5; TRBD1 matches at 7 bases. Germline V gene sequence: CDR1 MNHNY, CDR2 SVGAGI (reference sequence). This CDR3 is 13 amino acids long. V lost 7 bases, J lost 4 bases, and 6 bases stayed unmatched. The CDR3, as DNA: TGTGCCAGCAACGACAGGGTTGCAGAGACCCAGTACTTC. Its protein product is CASNDRVAETQYF.

V and J are TRBV30 and TRBJ2-6; 7 positions match TRBD1. V shed 5 bases and J 4 bases; nucleotides not matched to a gene: 11. The CDR3 spans 16 residues. Germline V gene lookup returns CDR1 GTSNPN and CDR2 SVGIG (reference sequence). The CDR3 spells CAWQGQFRIGANVLTF. The CDR3 DNA reads as TGTGCCTGGCAGGGACAGTTCAGGATAGGGGCCAACGTCCTGACTTTC.

The chain combines TRBV7-9 with TRBJ1-2; the D is unclear. Germline CDR1 and CDR2: SEHNR and FQNEAQ (reference sequence). The CDR3 totals 12 residues. Deletions cut 6 bases from V and 4 bases from J, with 9 bases between. The CDR3, as DNA: TGTGCCAGCAGTCTACAGCTCTATGGCTACACCTTC. Translation gives CASSLQLYGYTF.

In regard to this clone: This specimen includes other DNA sequences encoding the same CDR3. The chain combines TRBV5-4 with TRBJ1-6; 8 bases match TRBD1. V trimming: 4 bases; J trimming: 6 bases; junction bases outside the gene matches: 3. Per the germline V gene, CDR1 is SGHNT and CDR2 is YYREEE (reference sequence). The CDR3 has 14 residues. CDR3 region: CASSRQGANSPLHF. DNA for the CDR3: TGTGCCAGCAGCAGGCAGGGGGCTAATTCACCCCTCCACTTT.

The CDR3 reads CASRGTGGLSRTDTQYF. CDR3 coding DNA: TGCGCCAGCAGAGGGACAGGGGGCTTGAGTCGCACAGATACGCAGTATTTT. The rearrangement joins TRBV5-1 to TRBJ2-3; 12 nucleotides line up with TRBD1. The germline CDR1 and CDR2 sequences are SGHRS and YFSETQ. The CDR3 consists of 17 residues. Germline trimming cut 5 bases from V and 1 base from J; bases unmatched to any gene: 8.

The chain carries TRBV7-8 and TRBJ2-3; 12 bases agree with TRBD1. CDR3 length: 19 residues. CDR1 is SGHVS, CDR2 FQNEAQ, per germline. V lost 1 base to trimming and J lost 6 bases; unmatched junction nucleotides: 14. Here the CDR3 DNA reads TGTGCCAGCAGCTTAGGTCCTTTCCTCCGGGACAGGGGGCGGGATACGCAGTATTTT. Translation: CASSLGPFLRDRGRDTQYF.

The chain links TRBV2 to TRBJ1-3; a weak D match, TRBD1 (6 bases). The V and J ends lost 3 bases and 0 bases respectively, with 24 bases between them. Germline V CDR1 and CDR2: SNHLY, FYNNEI. This CDR3 is built from 20 residues. The DNA for the CDR3 is TGTGCCAGCAGTGACTGGTTGGCGGGGGCACTTAAGTTCTCTGGAAACACCATATATTTT. This codes for CASSDWLAGALKFSGNTIYF.

A remark on this clone: The sample contains more than one DNA sequence encoding this CDR3. The V and J genes are TRBV5-1 and TRBJ2-1; 7 bases align to TRBD2. Trimming at V came to 0 bases and at J to 4 bases, leaving 7 bases not matched to a gene. The germline gives CDR1 SGHRS, CDR2 YFSETQ. The CDR3 spans 16 residues. CDR3 amino acids: CASSLGGSGLYNEQFF. DNA of the CDR3: TGCGCCAGCAGCTTGGGGGGTAGCGGGCTATACAATGAGCAGTTCTTC.

The chain combines TRBV5-1 with TRBJ2-5; TRBD2 matches 10 bases. The germline V gene has CDR1 SGHRS and CDR2 YFSETQ. Trimming removed 4 bases from V and 5 bases from J; junction bases left unmatched: 5. CDR3 size: 14 residues. CDR3 loop: CASSLAGERETQYF. Written as DNA, the CDR3 is TGCGCCAGCAGCCTAGCGGGAGAGCGCGAGACCCAGTACTTC.

This clone was counted a single time. The chain couples TRBV18 to TRBJ2-1; 14 nucleotides match TRBD2. CDR1 is KGHSH, CDR2 LQKENI, per germline. The CDR3 covers 18 residues. Trimming at V came to 5 bases and at J to 6 bases, leaving 12 bases not matched to a gene. CDR3 nucleotide sequence: TGTGCCAGCTCAGCCGGGGTCGCGACTAGCGGGAGGGCCAATGAGCAGTTCTTC. This encodes CASSAGVATSGRANEQFF.

This sequence joins TRBV6-5 and TRBJ2-7; no clear D. This CDR3 is built from 14 residues. The germline V gene has CDR1 MNHEY and CDR2 SVGAGI. Trimming removed 10 bases at V and 3 bases at J, with 19 bases between. The DNA of the CDR3 is TGTGCCATCATGGGTGAAGGCAGAATCTACGAGCAGTACTTC. Protein product: CAIMGEGRIYEQYF.

Note on this clone: At the DNA level, this CDR3 is encoded by other sequences in the same sample as well. The V gene is TRBV6-5, the J gene TRBJ1-2; D remains ambiguous. V lost 4 bases to trimming and J lost 1 base, with 13 bases between them. In germline, CDR1 is MNHEY, CDR2 SVGAGI. The CDR3 length is 15 residues. The CDR3 spells CASSSPRGGNYGYTF. The CDR3 bases are TGTGCCAGCAGTTCCCCCCGGGGAGGTAACTATGGCTACACCTTC.

As to this clone: Other DNA sequences of this sample code for an identical CDR3. The chain is built from TRBV30 and TRBJ2-5, with 7 bases that match TRBD1. CDR3 length: 13 residues. V gave up 3 bases and J gave up 4 bases; unmatched junction bases: 5. In germline, CDR1 is GTSNPN, CDR2 SVGIG (reference sequence). This CDR3 reads CAWSFNRGETQYF. The CDR3 DNA reads TGTGCCTGGAGCTTTAACAGGGGAGAGACCCAGTACTTC.

This sequence joins TRBV19 and TRBJ1-2; D ambiguous. Germline V gene lookup returns CDR1 LNHDA and CDR2 SQIVND (reference sequence). Trimming took 0 bases from V and 0 from J, leaving 8 bases between them. CDR3 size: 15 residues. The CDR3, as DNA: TGTGCCAGTAGTATAGACAGGTCTGCTAACTATGGCTACACCTTC. Translating it yields CASSIDRSANYGYTF. Filled out from reference TRBV19 and TRBJ1-2, the complete variable domain reads DGGITQSPKYLFRKEGQNVTLSCEQNLNHDAMYWYRQDPGQGLRLIYYSQIVNDFQKGDIAEGYSVSREKKESFPLTVTSAQKNPTAFYLCASSIDRSANYGYTFGSGTRLTVV.

This chain links TRBV11-2 with TRBJ2-4; 8 bases fit TRBD1. V shed 0 bases and J 8 bases; nucleotides not matched to a gene: 3. CDR1 is SGHAT and CDR2 is FQNNGV in the germline V gene. This CDR3 has 14 amino acids. The CDR3 region is CASSLDDRGYIQYF. CDR3 DNA sequence: TGTGCCAGCAGCTTAGATGACAGGGGTTACATTCAGTACTTC.

The rearrangement uses TRBV7-2 and TRBJ1-5, with D uncertain. Germline loops: CDR1 SGHTA, CDR2 FQGNSA. The CDR3 spans 15 residues. V lost 5 bases, J lost 7 bases, and 18 bases lay in between. The CDR3 DNA is TGTGCCAGCAGCCTATCGGACGGAGGAGGCCAGCCCCAGCATTTT. It codes for CASSLSDGGGQPQHF.

V and J are TRBV5-1 and TRBJ1-1; D ambiguous. This CDR3 comprises 14 residues. CDR1 and CDR2 from the germline V gene are SGHRS and YFSETQ. Trimming removed 4 bases at V and 1 base at J, with 11 bases between. The CDR3 region is CASSVRTENTEAFF. The DNA of the CDR3 is TGCGCCAGCAGCGTAAGGACGGAGAACACTGAAGCTTTCTTT.

The genes are TRBV18 and TRBJ1-5, with D possibly matching TRBD1 (5 bases). Germline V gene data show CDR1 as KGHSH and CDR2 as LQKENI. The CDR3 loop spans 14 amino acids. V dropped 1 base and J dropped 5 bases, with 9 bases sitting between them. The DNA for the CDR3 is TGTGCCAGCTCACCACAGGGGATAGATCAGCCCCAGCATTTT. Amino acid sequence: CASSPQGIDQPQHF.

This chain joins TRBV6-1 and TRBJ1-4; D may be TRBD1 (5 bases). The CDR3 contains 14 residues. V lost 7 bases, J lost 6 bases, and 15 bases lay in between. CDR1 is MNHNS, CDR2 SASEGT, per germline. The CDR3 DNA reads TGTGCCAGCAAGGGGCAAATTGCGGATGAAAAACTGTTTTTT. Its protein product is CASKGQIADEKLFF.